The clone carrying this T cell receptor (beta chain) came up a few times. Germline CDR1 reads SGHTA; CDR2 reads FQGNSA. The CDR3 is 15 amino acids. Trimming stripped 3 bases from V and 3 bases from J, with 11 bases between. Primers: 60 V beta forward and 13 J beta reverse. Only in-frame clones appear in the TCRdb table, and some are missing; sequencing was by immunoSEQ multiplex PCR. The data show fewer than 50,000 clones, over 75% seen once. The record originates from a study of glioma-infiltrating T cells after dendritic cell vaccination. This TCR was sampled from a human donor with glioblastoma. The source material was blood, sampled before dendritic cell vaccination. This chain connects TRBV7-2 to TRBJ2-2, with D possibly matching TRBD2 (6 bases). The CDR3 region is CASSFVSGYTGELFF. As DNA, the CDR3 is TGTGCCAGCAGCTTTGTTAGCGGCTACACCGGGGAGCTGTTTTTT.